This T cell receptor beta chain is drawn from a study of cytomegalovirus exposure and HLA in healthy donors. General observations from the study: The authors later found HLA-associated TCR beta chains more clonally expanded than equally common others. Some TCR beta chains (more than 150 of them) were listed as cytomegalovirus-associated. Fewer N-insertions than the approximately 700-donor mean were reportedly shown by an Asian-associated ancestry cluster in a later analysis. A later analysis showed TCR association rates differing by HLA locus, peaking at DRB1 and lowest at HLA-C.

PCR was performed using 60 Vbeta and 13 Jbeta primers. TCRdb's table, derived via immunoSEQ multiplex PCR, lists solely in-frame clones and lacks some. Among hundreds of thousands of clones listed, approximately 79% were seen once. The V gene lost 1 base and the J gene lost 5 bases, with 26 bases spanning the gap. The CDR3 length is 19 residues. Worth noting for this clone: Its specificity is unknown.

Sequenced input: PBMCs. This receptor was identified in a girl under 10 years old in good health and CMV-seronegative. The rearrangement links TRBV23-1 to TRBJ2-5; D gene ambiguous. TRBV23-1 is an ORF, and what it does is uncertain. In DNA, the CDR3 is TGCGCCAGCAGTCAATTCGACCCCTGTGGAGACCTCGACGAGGAGACCCAGTACTTC. This sequence encodes CASSQFDPCGDLDEETQYF.